These 5 T cell receptor beta chains were all obtained from the same sample, sequenced in a study of blood T cell repertoires in COVID-19 (dated by TCRdb to 2020 to 2022). Libraries were made using the immunoSEQ multiplex PCR assay. TCRdb obtained this table from immuneACCESS and retained in-frame rearrangements with V and J assigned. These tables miss some clones; where compared with another copy, unresolved V genes account for less than half of the shortfall, and the remainder is unexplained. Here the sample has 200,000 to 250,000 clones; 88% occur a single time. Roughly 1.5% of the sample comes from the top ten. Input material: peripheral blood. The receptors here all came from a man younger than 30 with active or convalescent COVID-19.

This clone was recorded once. This chain links TRBV7-2 with TRBJ2-1; D gene ambiguous. CDR3 size: 13 residues. CDR1 and CDR2 from the germline V gene are SGHTA and FQGNSA. Trimming left V 4 bases short and J 9 bases short, with 13 bases between. CDR3 loop: CASSSRRSPEQFF. The CDR3 DNA reads as TGTGCCAGCAGCTCGCGACGGAGCCCTGAGCAGTTCTTC.

The chain is built from TRBV7-9 and TRBJ1-2; TRBD1 matches 11 bases. CDR1 SEHNR and CDR2 FQNEAQ come from the germline V gene (reference sequence). V dropped 6 bases and J dropped 0; count of bases not matched to a gene: 9. CDR3 length: 17 amino acids. CDR3 in amino acids: CASSIGRDRGTNYGYTF. The CDR3 nucleotides are TGTGCCAGCAGTATTGGCCGGGACAGGGGGACTAACTATGGCTACACCTTC.

The rearrangement uses TRBV28 and TRBJ1-6; 7 positions agree with TRBD1. CDR1 and CDR2 from the germline V gene are MDHEN and SYDVKM. CDR3 length: 14 amino acids. The J segment lost 5 bases and the V segment lost 6 bases, leaving 4 bases of the junction unmatched. The CDR3 DNA reads as TGTGCCAGCAGGTCACAGGGGAATAATTCACCCCTCCACTTT. Amino acids: CASRSQGNNSPLHF. The variable domain in full, with the rest retrieved from reference TRBV28 and TRBJ1-6, is DVKVTQSSRYLVKRTGEKVFLECVQDMDHENMFWYRQDPGLGLRLIYFSYDVKMKEKGDIPEGYSVSREKKERFSLILESASTNQTSMYLCASRSQGNNSPLHFGNGTRLTVT.

This clone has a handful of counts. The chain joins TRBV2 to TRBJ1-6; 9 bases align to TRBD1. This CDR3 has 14 residues. J lost 5 bases, V lost 6 bases, and 2 bases had no gene match. CDR1 and CDR2 from the germline V gene are SNHLY and FYNNEI. CDR3 sequence (DNA): TGTGCCAGCAGGAGGACAGGGGATAATTCACCCCTCCACTTT. Translation: CASRRTGDNSPLHF.

The chain links TRBV19 to TRBJ1-1; the D is unclear. CDR3 size: 14 residues. V dropped 8 bases and J dropped 4 bases, with 17 bases sitting between them. The germline gives CDR1 LNHDA, CDR2 SQIVND (reference sequence). The CDR3 DNA reads as TGTGCCAGTCGACCTGGGCGGGAGAGCACTGAAGCTTTCTTT. Amino acids: CASRPGRESTEAFF. The entire variable domain, with the rest obtained from reference TRBV19 and TRBJ1-1, is as follows: DGGITQSPKYLFRKEGQNVTLSCEQNLNHDAMYWYRQDPGQGLRLIYYSQIVNDFQKGDIAEGYSVSREKKESFPLTVTSAQKNPTAFYLCASRPGRESTEAFFGQGTRLTVV.